These 31 T cell receptor beta chains were all obtained from the same sample, sequenced in a study of shared clonotypes between healthy human individuals. Sequenced by immunoSEQ multiplex PCR; TCRdb stores in-frame clones only, minus some. The sample has roughly 2.5 million clones, around 90% seen once; the top ten hold over 0.12%. Sequencing was performed on naive CD4+ T cells sorted from blood. The subset is: CD45RA+ positively selected. The receptors come from a man aged 18 to 30 in good health.

The chain combines TRBV18 with TRBJ2-1, with D perhaps matching TRBD2 (5 bases). The germline CDR1 and CDR2 sequences are KGHSH and LQKENI. Trimming took off 1 base at V and 9 bases at J, with 16 bases between the two ends. This CDR3 contains 15 residues. CDR3 DNA sequence: TGTGCCAGCTCACCACAAGGTACGGGAAATGGTGAGCAGTTCTTC. It encodes CASSPQGTGNGEQFF.

This clone was seen once. The CDR3 here is CATSRGSTGIAEAFF. The CDR3 nucleotides are TGTGCCACCAGCAGGGGCTCGACAGGGATCGCTGAAGCTTTCTTT. This chain connects TRBV15 to TRBJ1-1; 7 bases align to TRBD1. In germline, CDR1 is LNHNV, CDR2 YYDKDF (reference sequence). This CDR3 contains 15 residues. V trimming: 3 bases; J trimming: 6 bases; junction bases outside the gene matches: 10. The complete variable domain, with remaining parts taken from reference TRBV15 and TRBJ1-1, reads DAMVIQNPRYQVTQFGKPVTLSCSQTLNHNVMYWYQQKSSQAPKLLFHYYDKDFNNEADTPDNFQSRRPNTSFCFLDIRSPGLGDTAMYLCATSRGSTGIAEAFFGQGTRLTVV.

This rearrangement joins TRBV4-1 to TRBJ2-6, with D unclear. The length of the CDR3 is 17 residues. The germline V and J ends were trimmed by 0 bases and 4 bases, with 13 bases remaining between them. Germline V gene lookup returns CDR1 MGHRA and CDR2 YSYEKL. The CDR3 sequence: CASSQDRPSFGANVLTF. DNA of the CDR3: TGCGCCAGCAGCCAAGACAGGCCCTCTTTCGGGGCCAACGTCCTGACTTTC.

The chain joins TRBV19 to TRBJ2-3; perhaps D is TRBD1 or TRBD2 (5 bases each). Germline-derived CDR1 and CDR2 are LNHDA and SQIVND (reference sequence). V dropped 5 bases and J dropped 8 bases, with 14 bases sitting between them. The CDR3 runs 13 residues. CDR3 sequence: CASSPDRGLTQYF. Written as DNA, the CDR3 is TGTGCCAGTAGTCCAGACCGGGGCCTTACGCAGTATTTT.

This sequence joins TRBV27 and TRBJ2-6, with TRBD1 identical over 9 bases. This CDR3 comprises 17 residues. V lost 3 bases, J lost 1 base, and 4 bases stayed unmatched. Germline V lookup: CDR1 MNHEY, CDR2 SMNVEV (reference sequence). CDR3 protein: CASSLTGGGSGANVLTF. In nucleotides, the CDR3 is TGTGCCAGCAGTTTGACAGGGGGGGGATCTGGGGCCAACGTCCTGACTTTC.

The genes are TRBV7-8 and TRBJ2-5, with TRBD2 matching over 12 bases. The CDR3 sequence is 14 residues long. Germline lookup yields CDR1 SGHVS and CDR2 FQNEAQ. The ends lost 5 bases at V and 5 bases at J; junction bases unmatched: 3. The CDR3 sequence: CASSAGTSGETQYF. CDR3 bases: TGTGCCAGCAGCGCCGGGACTAGCGGGGAGACCCAGTACTTC. The whole variable domain, remainder taken from reference TRBV7-8 and TRBJ2-5, is GAGVSQSPRYKVAKRGQDVALRCDPISGHVSLFWYQQALGQGPEFLTYFQNEAQLDKSGLPSDRFFAERPEGSVSTLKIQRTQQEDSAVYLCASSAGTSGETQYFGPGTRLLVL.

The chain employs TRBV30 and TRBJ1-2; maybe TRBD1 (5 bases). Germline V CDR1 and CDR2: GTSNPN, SVGIG (reference sequence). V lost 3 bases and J 7 bases, leaving 12 bases between the germline ends. This CDR3 has 12 amino acids. As DNA, the CDR3 is TGTGCCTGGAGCGGGGCTGTGGGTGGCTACACCTTC. Its translation: CAWSGAVGGYTF.

The chain is built from TRBV5-4 and TRBJ1-3; the D is unclear. V dropped 3 bases and J dropped 0 bases, with 16 bases sitting between them. Germline CDR1 and CDR2: SGHNT and YYREEE (reference sequence). The CDR3 sequence is 17 residues long. CDR3 loop: CASSSAQDLSSGNTIYF. DNA of the CDR3: TGTGCCAGCAGCTCAGCGCAAGATCTGAGCTCTGGAAACACCATATATTTT. The whole variable domain, filled in from reference TRBV5-4 and TRBJ1-3, reads ETGVTQSPTHLIKTRGQQVTLRCSSQSGHNTVSWYQQALGQGPQFIFQYYREEENGRGNFPPRFSGLQFPNYSSELNVNALELDDSALYLCASSSAQDLSSGNTIYFGEGSWLTVV.

V and J are TRBV15 and TRBJ2-3; TRBD1 or TRBD2 may be the D gene (5 bases each). Germline V lookup: CDR1 LNHNV, CDR2 YYDKDF (reference sequence). The CDR3 runs 19 residues. V gave up 0 bases and J gave up 1 base, with 20 bases separating them. The CDR3 protein is CATSRDSSPRARGTDTQYF. CDR3 coding DNA: TGTGCCACCAGCAGAGATAGTTCTCCCAGGGCGCGGGGCACAGATACGCAGTATTTT.

J is TRBJ1-2 and V is TRBV18; the match to TRBD1 covers 9 bases. CDR3 size: 17 residues. In germline, CDR1 is KGHSH, CDR2 LQKENI. The junction had 8 bases not matched to a gene; V was cut back by 1 base and J by 2 bases. CDR3 amino acids: CASSPLSPGQGNYGYTF. The CDR3 DNA is TGTGCCAGCTCACCACTAAGCCCGGGACAGGGAAACTATGGCTACACCTTC.

This CDR3 reads CASSHSSGREETQYF. In DNA form, the CDR3 reads TGTGCCAGCAGCCATTCTAGCGGGAGAGAAGAGACCCAGTACTTC. The J gene is TRBJ2-5, the V gene TRBV7-2; 10 bases are shared with TRBD2. The germline CDR1 and CDR2 sequences are SGHTA and FQGNSA. V shed 5 bases and J 3 bases; nucleotides not matched to a gene: 6. The CDR3 runs to 15 residues.

V is TRBV18 and J is TRBJ1-2, with 8 positions matching TRBD1. The germline V gene encodes CDR1 KGHSH and CDR2 LQKENI. The V gene end was trimmed by 0 bases and the J gene end by 7 bases; junction bases not matched to a gene: 7. This CDR3 comprises 15 residues. The CDR3 sequence: CASSPPAGGHSGYTF. CDR3 coding DNA: TGTGCCAGCTCACCACCGGCAGGGGGCCACTCTGGCTACACCTTC.

The chain recombines TRBV5-4 with TRBJ1-2; 8 bases align to TRBD1. V lost 5 bases and J lost 0; bases outside the gene matches: 18. The CDR3 loop spans 19 amino acids. The germline V gene has CDR1 SGHNT and CDR2 YYREEE (reference sequence). The CDR3 sequence is CASRVWGATGDFSNYGYTF. The DNA of the CDR3 is TGTGCCAGCAGAGTATGGGGGGCGACAGGGGATTTTTCTAACTATGGCTACACCTTC.

This chain uses TRBV7-2 with TRBJ2-7; D gene ambiguous. The CDR3 is made up of 14 amino acids. Germline-derived CDR1 and CDR2 are SGHTA and FQGNSA. Between the trimmed V and J ends, which lost 5 bases and 5 bases, there was a span of 16 bases. The CDR3 DNA reads as TGTGCCAGCAGCCCGGATATTAAAGTAAACGAGCAGTACTTC. It yields the protein CASSPDIKVNEQYF.

The genes are TRBV7-6 and TRBJ1-6; no definite D call. CDR3 size: 14 residues. CDR1 and CDR2 from the germline V gene are SGHVS and FNYEAQ. The ends were cut back, 1 base at V and 5 bases at J, with 6 bases in the middle. The CDR3 bases are TGTGCCAGCAGCTTAGGGCCCCATAATTCACCCCTCCACTTT. This translates into CASSLGPHNSPLHF.

Comment on this clone: Other DNA sequences in this specimen translate into the identical CDR3. The V gene is TRBV18, the J gene TRBJ2-3, with TRBD2 identical over 11 bases. This CDR3 comprises 15 residues. J lost 4 bases, V lost 2 bases, and 2 bases had no gene match. Germline assignment: CDR1 KGHSH and CDR2 LQKENI. The CDR3 DNA reads TGTGCCAGCTCACCAGGACTAGCGGGCGCAGATACGCAGTATTTT. Its translation is CASSPGLAGADTQYF.

The V gene is TRBV6-1, the J gene TRBJ1-4; possibly TRBD1 for D (6 bases). Trimming left V 1 base short and J 8 bases short, with 17 bases between. Looked up from germline, CDR1 is MNHNS and CDR2 is SASEGT. The CDR3 consists of 16 residues. The CDR3 DNA sequence: TGTGCCAGCAGTGAAGAGGGGGGGATATGGAGGGAAAAACTGTTTTTT. It codes for CASSEEGGIWREKLFF.

The chain carries TRBV2 and TRBJ2-3, with D possibly TRBD2 on 7 matching bases. The CDR3 contains 14 residues. The germline V and J ends were trimmed by 3 bases and 4 bases, with 11 bases remaining between them. Per the germline V gene, CDR1 is SNHLY and CDR2 is FYNNEI. The CDR3 DNA reads TGTGCCAGCAGTGACGACGGGGGGCCAGATACGCAGTATTTT. This codes for CASSDDGGPDTQYF.

This clone showed up just once. The gene calls are TRBV10-3 and TRBJ1-5; the D is unclear. Trimming took off 3 bases at V and 3 bases at J, with 6 bases between the two ends. The germline gives CDR1 ENHRY, CDR2 SYGVKD. CDR3 size: 13 residues. The CDR3 here is CAISEYFNQPQHF. Here the CDR3 DNA reads TGTGCCATCAGTGAATATTTCAATCAGCCCCAGCATTTT.

Regarding this clone: In the same sample, other DNA sequences code for this CDR3. V and J are TRBV28 and TRBJ2-2; TRBD2 agrees at 8 bases. Germline lookup yields CDR1 MDHEN and CDR2 SYDVKM. The CDR3 has 16 amino acids. Trimming took 2 bases from V and 4 from J; bases not matched to a gene: 6. CDR3 coding DNA: TGTGCCAGCAGTTTAGGTTTGGCGGGGGGCACCGGGGAGCTGTTTTTT. This translates into CASSLGLAGGTGELFF. Filled out from reference TRBV28 and TRBJ2-2, the complete variable domain reads DVKVTQSSRYLVKRTGEKVFLECVQDMDHENMFWYRQDPGLGLRLIYFSYDVKMKEKGDIPEGYSVSREKKERFSLILESASTNQTSMYLCASSLGLAGGTGELFFGEGSRLTVL.

For the CDR3, the DNA is TGTGCCAGCAGCCCATGGAGGACAGGGAGGTCGGAAGAGACCCAGTACTTC. It codes for CASSPWRTGRSEETQYF. This chain uses TRBV11-2 with TRBJ2-5, with 8 bases lining up with TRBD1. V lost 5 bases to trimming and J lost 3 bases; unmatched junction nucleotides: 14. The CDR3 runs 17 residues. Germline loops: CDR1 SGHAT, CDR2 FQNNGV.

The chain carries TRBV21-1 and TRBJ2-3; the D call of TRBD2 is as the table states it, not checked on the DNA. TRBV21-1 constitutes a pseudogene. This CDR3 region has 15 residues. The chain's CDR3 is CASSKGCASTDTQYF. DNA of the CDR3: TGTGCCAGCAGCAAAGGATGTGCGAGCACAGATACGCAGTATTTT.

The chain links TRBV5-6 to TRBJ1-5, with D possibly being TRBD1 (5 bases). In germline, CDR1 is SGHDT, CDR2 YYEEEE. The CDR3 consists of 16 residues. The V end was cut by 4 bases, the J end by 2 bases, with 16 bases between. As DNA, the CDR3 is TGTGCCAGCAGCGCGGCGGGGGTGGGTGGCAATCAGCCCCAGCATTTT. Amino acids: CASSAAGVGGNQPQHF.

The chain recombines TRBV12-5 with TRBJ2-3; no definite D call. V was clipped by 1 base and J by 0 bases, with 20 bases between them. Per germline, CDR1 LGHNT and CDR2 FRNRAP. This CDR3 is built from 19 residues. For the CDR3, the DNA is TGTGCTAGTGGTTTGGCGGGCCCGGTGAAAGACTCTAGCACAGATACGCAGTATTTT. This encodes CASGLAGPVKDSSTDTQYF.

CDR3: CASSPASSSYEQYF. The CDR3 nucleotides read TGTGCCAGCAGCCCGGCTAGCAGCTCCTACGAGCAGTACTTC. The V gene is TRBV7-2, the J gene TRBJ2-7; maybe TRBD2 (5 bases). The CDR3 has 14 residues. Trimming left V 5 bases short and J 0 bases short, with 11 bases between. CDR1 and CDR2 (germline): SGHTA, FQGNSA.

The chain combines TRBV7-8 with TRBJ1-2, with no clear D. Trimming took off 0 bases at V and 8 bases at J, with 10 bases between the two ends. Per the germline V gene, CDR1 is SGHVS and CDR2 is FQNEAQ. The CDR3 is 13 amino acids. The DNA of the CDR3 is TGTGCCAGCAGCTTAGCGATGGTGGAGGGCTACACCTTC. Its protein product is CASSLAMVEGYTF.

This chain joins TRBV6-4 and TRBJ2-7; TRBD2 matches at 9 bases. This CDR3 comprises 14 residues. In germline, CDR1 is MRHNA, CDR2 SNTAGT. V was clipped by 0 bases and J by 7 bases; unmatched bases: 4. CDR3 loop: CASSDSAGGWEQYF. CDR3 bases: TGTGCCAGCAGTGACTCAGCGGGGGGCTGGGAGCAGTACTTC.

The gene calls are TRBV19 and TRBJ2-3; tentatively, D is TRBD2 (6 bases). The CDR3 consists of 13 residues. V was trimmed by 6 bases and J by 8 bases, leaving 15 bases between them. Germline V gene lookup returns CDR1 LNHDA and CDR2 SQIVND (reference sequence). CDR3 in DNA: TGTGCCAGTAGCTTCGGGAGTGCCAGTACGCAGTATTTT. It specifies CASSFGSASTQYF. Full variable domain (rest looked up from reference TRBV19 and TRBJ2-3): DGGITQSPKYLFRKEGQNVTLSCEQNLNHDAMYWYRQDPGQGLRLIYYSQIVNDFQKGDIAEGYSVSREKKESFPLTVTSAQKNPTAFYLCASSFGSASTQYFGPGTRLTVL.

The rearrangement uses TRBV28 and TRBJ1-5; no firm D call. CDR1 is MDHEN and CDR2 is SYDVKM in the germline V gene. This CDR3 is 14 amino acids long. Trimming removed 8 bases from V and 0 bases from J, with 11 bases in between. CDR3 nucleotides: TGTGCCAGCCAAAGAACCCATAGCAATCAGCCCCAGCATTTT. Translated, it gives CASQRTHSNQPQHF.

This chain links TRBV6-5 with TRBJ1-3; D is unclear. This CDR3 is 12 amino acids long. V was clipped by 7 bases and J by 8 bases, with 12 bases between them. Germline V CDR1 and CDR2: MNHEY, SVGAGI. The CDR3 protein is CASKSPQDTIYF. The CDR3, as DNA: TGTGCCAGCAAGAGCCCCCAGGACACCATATATTTT.

This sequence joins TRBV4-1 and TRBJ2-2, with a possible D match to TRBD1 (6 bases). The CDR3 spans 16 residues. Trimming pared 3 bases from V and 0 bases from J, leaving 11 bases between. The V gene's germline CDR1 is MGHRA and CDR2 YSYEKL. CDR3 protein: CASSHYGTPNTGELFF. The CDR3 DNA follows: TGCGCCAGCAGCCATTACGGGACACCGAACACCGGGGAGCTGTTTTTT.